This entry lists 7 T cell receptor beta chains sequenced from one sample in a study of identical twins. TCRdb independently ran MiXCR on the 5' RACE reads; one entry per CDR3 protein. The data contain about 530,000 distinct CDR3 sequences, 20% to 25% of them seen just once; the ten biggest clones take up approximately 0.5%. In addition, the sample was reused for a study of yellow fever vaccine responses in identical twins.

Sequences were obtained from CD4+ T cells sorted from blood. Receptors were obtained from a woman aged 18-29 years in good health.

This chain joins TRBV7-9 and TRBJ2-5, with no clear D. CDR1 SEHNR and CDR2 FQNEAQ come from the germline V gene (reference sequence). The CDR3 is 13 amino acids. V lost 5 bases, J lost 3 bases, and 10 bases lay in between. In nucleotides, the CDR3 is TGTGCCAGCAGCCCGATCTCAAAAGAGACCCAGTACTTC. Protein: CASSPISKETQYF.

This clonotype was counted between two and nine times. The gene calls are TRBV11-2 and TRBJ2-7, with TRBD2 identical over 14 bases. The CDR3 runs to 17 residues. V gave up 5 bases and J gave up 2 bases; unmatched junction bases: 8. Germline V gene lookup returns CDR1 SGHAT and CDR2 FQNNGV. The CDR3 nucleotides are TGTGCCAGCAGCCAGGGACTAGCGGGAGAGACCCCCTACGAGCAGTACTTC. Its translation: CASSQGLAGETPYEQYF.

This clonotype was found a few times. This sequence joins TRBV20-1 and TRBJ2-1, with D tentatively TRBD2 (7 bases). The CDR3 length is 15 residues. The ends were cut back, 3 bases at V and 1 base at J, with 13 bases in the middle. Germline V gene data show CDR1 as DFQATT and CDR2 as SNEGSKA (reference sequence). In nucleotides, the CDR3 is TGCAGTGCTAGTGAGGGGGGGCGTTCCTACAATGAGCAGTTCTTC. Amino acid sequence: CSASEGGRSYNEQFF.

J is TRBJ2-5 and V is TRBV9, with D unclear. The CDR3 totals 11 residues. Deletions cut 0 bases from V and 7 bases from J, with 4 bases between. CDR1 is SGDLS and CDR2 is YYNGEE in the germline V gene. CDR3 sequence reads: CASSVGVTQYF. As DNA, the CDR3 is TGTGCCAGCAGCGTAGGCGTGACCCAGTACTTC.

The V call is TRBV18, the J call TRBJ2-5, with a weak D call TRBD2 (6 bases). The CDR3 has 14 amino acids. The germline V gene encodes CDR1 KGHSH and CDR2 LQKENI. Trimming pared 5 bases from V and 1 base from J, leaving 11 bases between. CDR3 bases: TGTGCCAGCTCATCGGAGGGCGGCCAAGAGACCCAGTACTTC. It translates to CASSSEGGQETQYF.

The chain recombines TRBV15 with TRBJ1-4, with D perhaps TRBD1 (6 bases). The V and J ends lost 2 bases and 2 bases respectively, with 12 bases between them. Germline CDR1 reads LNHNV; CDR2 reads YYDKDF (reference sequence). The CDR3 length is 16 residues. CDR3 region: CATSRQGKRTNEKLFF. DNA for the CDR3: TGTGCCACCAGCAGACAGGGGAAGAGGACTAATGAAAAACTGTTTTTT.

The chain employs TRBV11-2 and TRBJ2-3; 10 bases are a match to TRBD2. The CDR3 totals 18 residues. The trim removed 4 bases at V and 2 bases at J, leaving 12 bases unmatched. In germline, CDR1 is SGHAT, CDR2 FQNNGV. The CDR3 DNA sequence: TGTGCCAGCAGCTCCGACCCCCAAGCGGGGGGGTTCACAGATACGCAGTATTTT. It codes for CASSSDPQAGGFTDTQYF. Together with reference TRBV11-2 and TRBJ2-3, the CDR3 gives the full variable domain: EAGVAQSPRYKIIEKRQSVAFWCNPISGHATLYWYQQILGQGPKLLIQFQNNGVVDDSQLPKDRFSAERLKGVDSTLKIQPAKLEDSAVYLCASSSDPQAGGFTDTQYFGPGTRLTVL.